This TCR beta chain was identified in a study of blood T cells in healthy people across ages. Each sample gave at least 7 million isolated PBMCs. This CDR3 region has 14 residues. Trimming stripped 8 bases from V and 6 bases from J, with 17 bases between. General observations from the study: TCR beta diversity was tightly associated with the proportion of naive T cells.

This clonotype was detected many times. Its antigen is not identified. Sample-barcoded 5' priming and a J-beta primer mix drove a second PCR of roughly 7 to 11 cycles. Samples each returned at least 2.5 million CDR3-containing paired-end reads. TCRdb passed the 5' RACE reads through MiXCR, listing each CDR3 protein once. The table has 850,000 to 950,000 distinct CDR3 sequences, about 28% seen once. Sequenced input: blood. This chain uses TRBV12-3 or TRBV12-4 with TRBJ2-4, with a weak D call TRBD2 (7 bases). The source of this sequence is a woman of 80 years or more in good health. CDR3 coding DNA: TGTGCCAGCGGAACTCTAGGGGGGGCAAACATTCAGTACTTC. Amino acids: CASGTLGGANIQYF.